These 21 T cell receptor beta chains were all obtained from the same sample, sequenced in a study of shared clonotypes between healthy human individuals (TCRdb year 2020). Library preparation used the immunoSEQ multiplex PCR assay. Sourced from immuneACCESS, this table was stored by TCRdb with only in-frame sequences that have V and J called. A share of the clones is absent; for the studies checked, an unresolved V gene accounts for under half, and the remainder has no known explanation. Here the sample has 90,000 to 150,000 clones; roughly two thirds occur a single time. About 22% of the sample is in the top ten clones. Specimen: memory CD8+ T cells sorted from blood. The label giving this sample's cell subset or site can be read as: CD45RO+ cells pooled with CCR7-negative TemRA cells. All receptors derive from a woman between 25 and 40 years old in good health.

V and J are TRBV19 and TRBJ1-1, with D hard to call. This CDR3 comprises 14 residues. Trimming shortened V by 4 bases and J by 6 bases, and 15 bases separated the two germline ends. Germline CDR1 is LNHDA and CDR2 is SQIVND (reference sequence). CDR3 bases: TGTGCCAGTAGTACAGCTGGGGTCTTCGCTGAAGCTTTCTTT. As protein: CASSTAGVFAEAFF.

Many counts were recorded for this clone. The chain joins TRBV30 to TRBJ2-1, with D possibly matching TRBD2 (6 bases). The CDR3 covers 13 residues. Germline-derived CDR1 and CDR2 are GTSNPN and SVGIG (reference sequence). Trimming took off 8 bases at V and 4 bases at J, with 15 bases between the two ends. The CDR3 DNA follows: TGTGCCCTGGAGGGATTGGGTTACAATGAGCAGTTCTTC. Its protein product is CALEGLGYNEQFF.

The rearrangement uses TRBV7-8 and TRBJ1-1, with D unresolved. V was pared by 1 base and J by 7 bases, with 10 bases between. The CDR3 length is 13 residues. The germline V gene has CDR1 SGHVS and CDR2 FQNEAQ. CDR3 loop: CASSLEQGYEAFF. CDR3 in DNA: TGTGCCAGCAGCTTAGAGCAAGGGTATGAAGCTTTCTTT.

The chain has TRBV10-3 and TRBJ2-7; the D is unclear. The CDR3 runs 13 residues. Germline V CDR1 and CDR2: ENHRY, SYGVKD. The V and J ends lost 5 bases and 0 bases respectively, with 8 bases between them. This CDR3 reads CAISSDGSYEQYF. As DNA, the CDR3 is TGTGCCATCAGTTCGGACGGCTCCTACGAGCAGTACTTC.

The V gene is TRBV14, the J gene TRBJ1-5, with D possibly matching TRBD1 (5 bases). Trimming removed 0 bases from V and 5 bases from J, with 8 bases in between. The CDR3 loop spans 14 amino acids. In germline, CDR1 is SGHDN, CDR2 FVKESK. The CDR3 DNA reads TGTGCCAGCAGCCAAGATAGGGGCGATCAGCCCCAGCATTTT. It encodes CASSQDRGDQPQHF.

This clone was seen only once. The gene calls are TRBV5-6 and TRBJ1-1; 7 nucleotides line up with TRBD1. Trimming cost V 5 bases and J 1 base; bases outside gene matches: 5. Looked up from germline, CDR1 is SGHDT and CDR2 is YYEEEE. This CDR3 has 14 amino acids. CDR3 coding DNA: TGTGCCAGCAGAGGTACAGGGGCGAACACTGAAGCTTTCTTT. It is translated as CASRGTGANTEAFF. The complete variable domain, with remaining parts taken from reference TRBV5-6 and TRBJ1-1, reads DAGVTQSPTHLIKTRGQQVTLRCSPKSGHDTVSWYQQALGQGPQFIFQYYEEEERQRGNFPDRFSGHQFPNYSSELNVNALLLGDSALYLCASRGTGANTEAFFGQGTRLTVV.

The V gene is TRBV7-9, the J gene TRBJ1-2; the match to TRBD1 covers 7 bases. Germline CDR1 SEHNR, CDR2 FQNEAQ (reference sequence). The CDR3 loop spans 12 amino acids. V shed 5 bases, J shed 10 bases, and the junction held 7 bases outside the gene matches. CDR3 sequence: CASSSNRGVYTF. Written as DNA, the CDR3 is TGTGCCAGCAGCAGTAACAGGGGCGTCTACACCTTC.

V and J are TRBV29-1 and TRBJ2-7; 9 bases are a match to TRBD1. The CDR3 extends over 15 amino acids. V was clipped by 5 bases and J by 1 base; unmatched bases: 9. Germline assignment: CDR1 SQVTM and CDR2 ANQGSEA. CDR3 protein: CSVKTGTGSSYEQYF. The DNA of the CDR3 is TGCAGCGTTAAAACCGGGACAGGGAGTTCCTACGAGCAGTACTTC.

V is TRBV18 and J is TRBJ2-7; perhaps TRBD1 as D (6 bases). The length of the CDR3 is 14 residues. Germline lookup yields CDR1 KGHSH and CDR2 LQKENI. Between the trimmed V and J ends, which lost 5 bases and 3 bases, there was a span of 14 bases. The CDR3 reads CASSETGQDYEQYF. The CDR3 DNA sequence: TGTGCCAGCTCAGAGACGGGACAAGACTACGAGCAGTACTTC.

CDR3 DNA: TGTGCCAGCAGTGAAGGGGCGGGAGAGGGTGGCAAAAACATTCAGTACTTC. It codes for CASSEGAGEGGKNIQYF. The chain uses TRBV6-1 and TRBJ2-4, with 7 bases aligning to TRBD2. CDR1 is MNHNS, CDR2 SASEGT, per germline. Trimming cost V 1 base and J 3 bases; bases outside gene matches: 9. CDR3 length: 17 amino acids.

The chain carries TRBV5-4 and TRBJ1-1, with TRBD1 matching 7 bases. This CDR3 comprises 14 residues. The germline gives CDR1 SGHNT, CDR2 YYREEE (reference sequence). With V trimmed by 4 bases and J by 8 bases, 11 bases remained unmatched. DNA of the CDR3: TGTGCCAGCAGCACACCGGGACAGAAGATCGAAGCTTTCTTT. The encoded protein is CASSTPGQKIEAFF. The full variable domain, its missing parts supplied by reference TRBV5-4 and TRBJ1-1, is ETGVTQSPTHLIKTRGQQVTLRCSSQSGHNTVSWYQQALGQGPQFIFQYYREEENGRGNFPPRFSGLQFPNYSSELNVNALELDDSALYLCASSTPGQKIEAFFGQGTRLTVV.

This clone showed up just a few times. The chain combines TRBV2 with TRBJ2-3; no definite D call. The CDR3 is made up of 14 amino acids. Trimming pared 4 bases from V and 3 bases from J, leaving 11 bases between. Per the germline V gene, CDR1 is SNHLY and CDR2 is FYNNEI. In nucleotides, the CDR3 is TGTGCCAGCAGTGTGGCTAGTCCGACAGATACGCAGTATTTT. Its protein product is CASSVASPTDTQYF. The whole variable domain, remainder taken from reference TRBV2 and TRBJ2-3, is EPEVTQTPSHQVTQMGQEVILRCVPISNHLYFYWYRQILGQKVEFLVSFYNNEISEKSEIFDDQFSVERPDGSNFTLKIRSTKLEDSAMYFCASSVASPTDTQYFGPGTRLTVL.

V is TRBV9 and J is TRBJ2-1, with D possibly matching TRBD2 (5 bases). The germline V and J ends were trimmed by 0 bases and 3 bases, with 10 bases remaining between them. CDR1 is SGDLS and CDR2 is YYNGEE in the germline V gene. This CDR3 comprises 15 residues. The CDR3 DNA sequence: TGTGCCAGCAGCGTAGTAGGGAGTCGCTACAATGAGCAGTTCTTC. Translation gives CASSVVGSRYNEQFF.

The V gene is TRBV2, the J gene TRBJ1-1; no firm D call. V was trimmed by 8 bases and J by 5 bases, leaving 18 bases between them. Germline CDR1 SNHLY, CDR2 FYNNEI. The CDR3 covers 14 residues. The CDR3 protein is CASSPGSRGTEAFF. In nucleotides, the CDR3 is TGTGCCAGCTCGCCCGGGTCTCGAGGGACTGAAGCTTTCTTT.

CDR3 residues: CASSDGTLSGANVLTF. CDR3 bases: TGTGCCAGCAGTGACGGGACTCTCTCTGGGGCCAACGTCCTGACTTTC. The chain combines TRBV6-4 with TRBJ2-6, with a possible D match to TRBD2 (6 bases). This CDR3 is built from 16 residues. Germline loops: CDR1 MRHNA, CDR2 SNTAGT. Trimming shortened V by 2 bases and J by 0 bases, and 8 bases separated the two germline ends.

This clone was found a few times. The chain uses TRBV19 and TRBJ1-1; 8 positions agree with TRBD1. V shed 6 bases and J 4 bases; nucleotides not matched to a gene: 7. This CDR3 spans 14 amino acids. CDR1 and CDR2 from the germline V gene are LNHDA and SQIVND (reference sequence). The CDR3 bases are TGTGCCAGTAGACTTACAGGGGGAGGCACTGAAGCTTTCTTT. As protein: CASRLTGGGTEAFF. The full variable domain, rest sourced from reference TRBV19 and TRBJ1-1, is DGGITQSPKYLFRKEGQNVTLSCEQNLNHDAMYWYRQDPGQGLRLIYYSQIVNDFQKGDIAEGYSVSREKKESFPLTVTSAQKNPTAFYLCASRLTGGGTEAFFGQGTRLTVV.

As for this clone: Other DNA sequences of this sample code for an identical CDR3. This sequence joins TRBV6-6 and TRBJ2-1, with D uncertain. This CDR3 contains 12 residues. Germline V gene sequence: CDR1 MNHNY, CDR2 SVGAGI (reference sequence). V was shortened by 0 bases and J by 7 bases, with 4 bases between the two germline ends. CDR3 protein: CASSYSGNEQFF. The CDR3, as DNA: TGTGCCAGCAGTTACTCCGGAAATGAGCAGTTCTTC.

CDR3 residues: CASSQEQGYTEAFF. The CDR3 DNA reads TGCGCCAGCAGCCAAGAGCAGGGGTACACTGAAGCTTTCTTT. The chain combines TRBV4-1 with TRBJ1-1; D possibly corresponds to TRBD1 (6 bases). From germline, CDR1 is MGHRA and CDR2 YSYEKL. Trimming shortened V by 0 bases and J by 3 bases, and 8 bases separated the two germline ends. The CDR3 runs 14 residues.

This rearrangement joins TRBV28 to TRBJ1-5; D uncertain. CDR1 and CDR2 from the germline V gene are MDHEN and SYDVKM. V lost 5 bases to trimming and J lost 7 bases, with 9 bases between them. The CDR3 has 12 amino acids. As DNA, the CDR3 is TGTGCCAGCAGTCCAGCGGGCCAGCCCCAGCATTTT. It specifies CASSPAGQPQHF.

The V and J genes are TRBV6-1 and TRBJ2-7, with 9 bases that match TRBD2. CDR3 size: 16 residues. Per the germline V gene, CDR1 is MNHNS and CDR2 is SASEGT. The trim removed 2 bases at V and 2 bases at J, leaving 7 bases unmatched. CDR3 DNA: TGTGCCAGCAGTGAACCCGGACTAGCGAAAACCTACGAGCAGTACTTC. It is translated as CASSEPGLAKTYEQYF.

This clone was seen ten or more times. The CDR3 sequence: CASSILAGGPGEQFF. The CDR3 nucleotides are TGTGCCAGCAGCATCCTAGCGGGAGGGCCGGGTGAGCAGTTCTTC. The chain is built from TRBV5-4 and TRBJ2-1; 12 bases match TRBD2. V shed 4 bases and J 9 bases; nucleotides not matched to a gene: 8. This CDR3 is 15 amino acids long. CDR1 SGHNT and CDR2 YYREEE come from the germline V gene (reference sequence).